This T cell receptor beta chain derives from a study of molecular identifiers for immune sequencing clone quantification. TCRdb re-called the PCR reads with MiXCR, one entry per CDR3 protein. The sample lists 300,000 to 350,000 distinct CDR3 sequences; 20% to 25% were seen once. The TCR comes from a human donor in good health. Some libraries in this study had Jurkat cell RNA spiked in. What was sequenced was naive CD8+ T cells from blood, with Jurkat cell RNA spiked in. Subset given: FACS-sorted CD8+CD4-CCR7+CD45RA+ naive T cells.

CDR3 in amino acids: CASSQGFSGGYEQYF. The CDR3 bases are TGCGCCAGCAGCCAAGGCTTTTCAGGGGGCTACGAGCAGTACTTC. This chain joins TRBV4-3 and TRBJ2-7; TRBD1 aligns across 7 bases. After removal of 1 base from V and 3 bases from J, the junction contained 6 bases not matched to a gene. Germline V gene lookup returns CDR1 LGHNA and CDR2 YSLEER. The CDR3 runs to 15 residues.